The T cell receptor beta chain under discussion was sequenced for a study of shared clonotypes between healthy human individuals. Study background: Donors had three CD4 naive, three CD4 memory, two CD8 naive and one CD8 memory plate apiece. Study-level points and caveats: Non-shared clonotypes displayed generation probabilities falling below those of clonotypes present in all four donors.

CDR1 is MNHNS and CDR2 is SASEGT in the germline V gene. V gave up 0 bases and J gave up 8 bases, with 10 bases separating them. The CDR3 is made up of 14 amino acids. Generated by immunoSEQ multiplex PCR, the TCRdb table keeps only in-frame clones and is missing some. Of about 2 million clones listed, just under 95% are singletons. In the naive CD8 group, cells lacked CD45RO and were positively selected for CCR7, so terminally differentiated effector memory CD45RA+ cells were left out. Notes on this clone: Its antigen is undetermined.

The chain couples TRBV6-1 to TRBJ1-4; the D is unclear. The source is a man younger than 35 in good health. Specimen: naive CD8+ T cells sorted from blood. The CDR3 DNA is TGTGCCAGCAGTGAAGCCGGAAGTAAGGAAAAACTGTTTTTT. It encodes CASSEAGSKEKLFF.